One sample yielded the 30 T cell receptor beta chains listed below, sequenced in a study of T cell changes during pregnancy in multiple sclerosis (dated by TCRdb to about 2019). Library creation used the immunoSEQ multiplex PCR assay. The table was pulled from immuneACCESS by TCRdb, which kept in-frame rearrangements only. Such tables lose some clones; where checked, under half of the loss comes from unresolved V genes, and the rest has no known cause. The sample table lists approximately 28,000 clones, roughly 89% of them with a count of one. The ten biggest clones cover roughly 17% of the sample. Specimen: CD8+ T cells from peripheral blood mononuclear cells, collected in the second trimester of pregnancy. The origin of the receptors is a female donor with multiple sclerosis, enrolled in a pregnancy study.

The rearrangement joins TRBV19 to TRBJ1-1; 8 nucleotides line up with TRBD1. With 7 bases clipped from V and 5 bases from J, the junction kept 6 bases outside the gene matches. This CDR3 is 13 amino acids long. Germline V gene sequence: CDR1 LNHDA, CDR2 SQIVND (reference sequence). Here the CDR3 reads CASTEDRETEAFF. In DNA, the CDR3 is TGTGCCAGTACCGAGGACAGGGAGACTGAAGCTTTCTTT.

This clone was seen a single time. This chain links TRBV6-1 with TRBJ2-1; tentatively, D is TRBD2 (5 bases). The V end lost 1 base, the J end lost 15 bases, and 13 bases lay between the germline ends. CDR3 length equals 12 residues. Germline V gives CDR1 MNHNS, CDR2 SASEGT. The CDR3 loop reads CASSEVVAGGFF. In nucleotides, the CDR3 is TGTGCCAGCAGTGAAGTGGTCGCCGGAGGGTTCTTC.

The rearrangement links TRBV5-6 to TRBJ2-7; maybe TRBD2 (5 bases). With 2 bases removed from V and 4 bases from J, the gap between germline ends came to 7 bases. The CDR3 covers 12 residues. Germline CDR1 and CDR2: SGHDT and YYEEEE. CDR3 residues: CASSFGGYEQYF. As DNA, the CDR3 is TGTGCCAGCAGCTTTGGAGGATACGAGCAGTACTTC.

V and J are TRBV19 and TRBJ1-5, with D possibly being TRBD1 (6 bases). Trimming took 7 bases from V and 5 from J, leaving 18 bases between them. Germline values: CDR1 LNHDA, CDR2 SQIVND (reference sequence). CDR3 size: 15 residues. In nucleotides, the CDR3 is TGTGCCAGTACTAGCAGGGACATTCCGTATCAGCCCCAGCATTTT. Amino acids: CASTSRDIPYQPQHF.

The V gene is TRBV18, the J gene TRBJ2-7; the D is unclear. The CDR3 has 14 amino acids. Between the trimmed V and J ends, which lost 2 bases and 2 bases, there was a span of 10 bases. Per germline, CDR1 KGHSH and CDR2 LQKENI. CDR3 DNA sequence: TGTGCCAGCTCACCAGGTGGAGAGACCTACGAGCAGTACTTC. Amino acids: CASSPGGETYEQYF. Full variable domain (rest looked up from reference TRBV18 and TRBJ2-7): NAGVMQNPRHLVRRRGQEARLRCSPMKGHSHVYWYRQLPEEGLKFMVYLQKENIIDESGMPKERFSAEFPKEGPSILRIQQVVRGDSAAYFCASSPGGETYEQYFGPGTRLTVT.

The chain combines TRBV27 with TRBJ2-7; perhaps TRBD2 as D (6 bases). CDR1 MNHEY and CDR2 SMNVEV come from the germline V gene (reference sequence). The CDR3 sequence is 13 residues long. With 4 bases removed from V and 2 bases from J, the gap between germline ends came to 9 bases. The CDR3 bases are TGTGCCAGCAGTTCGGGACTCGCCTACGAGCAGTACTTC. Residues: CASSSGLAYEQYF.

The CDR3 here is CASSLPSGVQISYEQYF. The CDR3 region has the DNA TGTGCCAGCAGTTTACCATCCGGGGTCCAAATATCCTACGAGCAGTACTTC. V is TRBV28 and J is TRBJ2-7; D is perhaps TRBD2 (5 bases). Deletions cut 2 bases from V and 1 base from J, with 18 bases between. The CDR3 loop spans 17 amino acids. In germline, CDR1 is MDHEN, CDR2 SYDVKM.

CDR3 DNA: TGTGCCAGCAGTGACACTAGCGTGGATACGCAGTATTTT. Translated, it gives CASSDTSVDTQYF. The chain carries TRBV6-4 and TRBJ2-3; 7 positions agree with TRBD2. CDR3 size: 13 residues. Trimming cost V 2 bases and J 6 bases; bases outside gene matches: 2. The germline V gene encodes CDR1 MRHNA and CDR2 SNTAGT.

The gene calls are TRBV7-9 and TRBJ2-4, with D perhaps TRBD1 (6 bases). V lost 3 bases to trimming and J lost 7 bases, with 19 bases between them. CDR3 length: 16 amino acids. The V gene's germline CDR1 is SEHNR and CDR2 FQNEAQ (reference sequence). CDR3: CASSFGGDPFGNIQYF. The CDR3 DNA is TGTGCCAGCAGCTTTGGGGGCGATCCATTCGGGAACATTCAGTACTTC.

The CDR3 spells CASSSAPGPGNTIYF. The CDR3 DNA reads TGCGCCAGCAGCTCCGCACCCGGTCCTGGAAACACCATATATTTT. This chain uses TRBV5-1 with TRBJ1-3; D uncertain. CDR3 length: 15 amino acids. CDR1 is SGHRS and CDR2 is YFSETQ in the germline V gene. The germline V and J ends were trimmed by 3 bases and 2 bases, with 12 bases remaining between them.

The rearrangement links TRBV19 to TRBJ2-7, with no clear D. Germline V gene sequence: CDR1 LNHDA, CDR2 SQIVND (reference sequence). The length of the CDR3 is 12 residues. The germline V and J ends were trimmed by 8 bases and 7 bases, with 15 bases remaining between them. This CDR3 reads CASSSGLGEQYF. Here the CDR3 DNA reads TGTGCCAGTTCGTCAGGCCTTGGTGAGCAGTACTTC.

The gene calls are TRBV7-9 and TRBJ1-4, with D maybe TRBD1 (6 bases). CDR1 and CDR2 from the germline V gene are SEHNR and FQNEAQ (reference sequence). Trimming stripped 4 bases from V and 7 bases from J, with 22 bases between. The CDR3 has 17 residues. CDR3 protein: CASSSSQQGGMSEKLFF. As DNA, the CDR3 is TGTGCCAGCAGCTCATCCCAACAGGGAGGGATGAGTGAAAAACTGTTTTTT.

This clone was recorded only once. The chain uses TRBV19 and TRBJ1-1; D may be TRBD1 (6 bases). Germline V CDR1 and CDR2: LNHDA, SQIVND (reference sequence). V lost 2 bases to trimming and J lost 1 base, with 11 bases between them. The CDR3 loop spans 15 amino acids. The CDR3 is CASSITDSRNTEAFF. The CDR3 bases are TGTGCCAGTAGTATAACGGACAGTCGGAACACTGAAGCTTTCTTT.

J is TRBJ1-1 and V is TRBV6-1; D is unclear. Germline values: CDR1 MNHNS, CDR2 SASEGT. V shed 2 bases and J shed 11 bases, with 15 bases lying between them. The length of the CDR3 is 13 residues. The CDR3 reads CASSEKVPGEAFF. CDR3 DNA: TGTGCCAGCAGTGAAAAAGTTCCCGGGGAGGCTTTCTTT.

The V and J genes are TRBV6-4 and TRBJ2-3; weak D call: TRBD1 (6 bases). Germline lookup yields CDR1 MRHNA and CDR2 SNTAGT. The V gene lost 0 bases and the J gene lost 2 bases, with 12 bases spanning the gap. This CDR3 contains 16 residues. CDR3 nucleotides: TGTGCCAGCAGTGACTCGCAGGGGCAGCCCACAGATACGCAGTATTTT. It encodes CASSDSQGQPTDTQYF.

CDR3 loop: CASSADRGPHNEQFF. The CDR3 DNA follows: TGTGCCAGCAGTGCCGACAGGGGGCCCCACAATGAGCAGTTCTTC. The rearrangement joins TRBV6-6 to TRBJ2-1; 10 positions agree with TRBD1. With 5 bases clipped from V and 5 bases from J, the junction kept 6 bases outside the gene matches. The CDR3 is made up of 15 amino acids. The V gene's germline CDR1 is MNHNY and CDR2 SVGAGI (reference sequence).

In this sample, this clone turned up once. The chain employs TRBV23-1 and TRBJ2-3, with a tentative D call TRBD2 (6 bases). TRBV23-1 is filed as an ORF, its function uncertain. The CDR3 length is 14 residues. Deletions cut 8 bases from V and 0 bases from J, with 12 bases between. For the CDR3, the DNA is TGCGCCAGCCACCTACGGGAGAGCACAGATACGCAGTATTTT. Translated: CASHLRESTDTQYF.

The rearrangement links TRBV19 to TRBJ1-2; no clear D. CDR1 is LNHDA and CDR2 is SQIVND in the germline V gene (reference sequence). The V end lost 7 bases, the J end lost 6 bases, and 15 bases lay between the germline ends. The CDR3 sequence is 13 residues long. The CDR3 spells CASTVTPSDGYTF. In DNA, the CDR3 is TGTGCCAGTACCGTGACCCCAAGCGATGGCTACACCTTC.

The chain links TRBV29-1 to TRBJ1-1; 7 bases map to TRBD1. The CDR3 spans 11 residues. Germline trimming cut 7 bases from V and 10 bases from J; bases unmatched to any gene: 9. The germline CDR1 and CDR2 sequences are SQVTM and ANQGSEA. Here the CDR3 DNA reads TGCAGCGGAAGAGGGACAGATGGAGCTTTCTTT. Its translation: CSGRGTDGAFF.

The table lists this clone with a few counts. The rearrangement uses TRBV27 and TRBJ2-3; 14 nucleotides line up with TRBD2. Germline V CDR1 and CDR2: MNHEY, SMNVEV (reference sequence). V trimming: 5 bases; J trimming: 8 bases; junction bases outside the gene matches: 6. The CDR3 is made up of 15 amino acids. The CDR3 is CASSVTSGRAGTQYF. Here the CDR3 DNA reads TGTGCCAGCAGTGTGACTAGCGGGAGGGCCGGTACGCAGTATTTT.

This chain joins TRBV28 and TRBJ2-1, with 8 bases identical to TRBD2. The junction had 3 bases not matched to a gene; V was cut back by 8 bases and J by 0 bases. There are 14 residues in the CDR3. The germline CDR1 and CDR2 sequences are MDHEN and SYDVKM. The CDR3 DNA reads TGTGCCAGCGAGCGGGAGAGCTCCTACAATGAGCAGTTCTTC. Translating gives CASERESSYNEQFF.

This chain joins TRBV28 and TRBJ2-1, with D perhaps matching TRBD1 (6 bases). The V and J ends lost 1 base and 5 bases respectively, with 9 bases between them. Germline loops: CDR1 MDHEN, CDR2 SYDVKM. CDR3 length: 14 residues. As DNA, the CDR3 is TGTGCCAGCAGTTTATATACAGGGAACAATGAGCAGTTCTTC. Translating gives CASSLYTGNNEQFF.

This chain connects TRBV19 to TRBJ2-5; D may be TRBD2 (6 bases). The CDR3 length is 16 residues. Trimming left V 0 bases short and J 4 bases short, with 15 bases between. Germline CDR1 reads LNHDA; CDR2 reads SQIVND (reference sequence). Written as DNA, the CDR3 is TGTGCCAGTAGTATAGATGCGGGAAGGTCACGAGAGACCCAGTACTTC. This codes for CASSIDAGRSRETQYF.

The chain is built from TRBV11-2 and TRBJ2-1; 8 positions agree with TRBD2. The CDR3 sequence is 13 residues long. In germline, CDR1 is SGHAT, CDR2 FQNNGV. With V trimmed by 1 base and J by 8 bases, 1 base remained unmatched. CDR3 region: CASSLVAGYEQFF. The CDR3 DNA sequence: TGTGCCAGCAGCTTAGTAGCGGGATATGAGCAGTTCTTC.

J is TRBJ1-2 and V is TRBV4-3; D remains unclear. The CDR3 has 12 amino acids. Trimming took 3 bases from V and 5 from J, leaving 7 bases between them. Germline V gives CDR1 LGHNA, CDR2 YSLEER. CDR3 protein: CASSHSGYGYTF. CDR3 coding DNA: TGCGCCAGCAGCCACTCGGGGTATGGCTACACCTTC.

The DNA for the CDR3 is TGTGCCATCAGTGAGGAGACTAGCGGAGACTACGAGCAGTACTTC. Translated, it gives CAISEETSGDYEQYF. This chain joins TRBV10-3 and TRBJ2-7, with 9 positions matching TRBD2. V shed 2 bases and J 3 bases; nucleotides not matched to a gene: 5. The CDR3 runs 15 residues. CDR1 and CDR2 (germline): ENHRY, SYGVKD.

V and J are TRBV5-4 and TRBJ2-5, with 8 bases lining up with TRBD2. This CDR3 is 15 amino acids long. Per germline, CDR1 SGHNT and CDR2 YYREEE (reference sequence). V shed 1 base and J 5 bases; nucleotides not matched to a gene: 7. CDR3 amino acids: CASSLRTPGGETQYF. DNA of the CDR3: TGTGCCAGCAGCTTGAGGACCCCGGGGGGGGAGACCCAGTACTTC.

The rearrangement uses TRBV5-1 and TRBJ2-7; 7 bases line up with TRBD1. The germline CDR1 and CDR2 sequences are SGHRS and YFSETQ. After removal of 4 bases from V and 2 bases from J, the junction contained 9 bases not matched to a gene. This CDR3 is 15 amino acids long. CDR3 protein: CASSTTGASTYEQYF. As DNA, the CDR3 is TGCGCCAGCAGCACAACAGGGGCCTCCACCTACGAGCAGTACTTC.

The V and J genes are TRBV21-1 and TRBJ2-1; TRBD2, the table's D call, lacks a check against the DNA. TRBV21-1 is given as a pseudogene. CDR3 length equals 12 residues. The CDR3 loop is CASIKRVHEQFF. CDR3 nucleotide sequence: TGTGCCAGCATTAAGAGGGTACATGAGCAGTTCTTC.

This chain connects TRBV7-6 to TRBJ2-3; 9 bases match TRBD2. The junction had 4 bases not matched to a gene; V was cut back by 6 bases and J by 0 bases. The germline gives CDR1 SGHVS, CDR2 FNYEAQ. This CDR3 is built from 15 residues. The CDR3 protein is CASSSSGVSTDTQYF. The CDR3 nucleotides read TGTGCCAGCAGTTCTAGCGGGGTGAGCACAGATACGCAGTATTTT.